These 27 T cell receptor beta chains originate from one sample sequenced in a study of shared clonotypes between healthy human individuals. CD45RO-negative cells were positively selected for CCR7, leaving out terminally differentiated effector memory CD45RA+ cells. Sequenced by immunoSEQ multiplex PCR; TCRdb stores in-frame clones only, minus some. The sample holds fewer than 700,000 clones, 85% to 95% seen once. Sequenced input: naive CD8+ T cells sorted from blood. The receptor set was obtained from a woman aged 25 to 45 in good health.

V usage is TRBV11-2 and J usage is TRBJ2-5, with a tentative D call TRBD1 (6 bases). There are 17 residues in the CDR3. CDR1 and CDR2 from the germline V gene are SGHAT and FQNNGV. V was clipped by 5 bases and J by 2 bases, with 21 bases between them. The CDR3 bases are TGTGCCAGCAGCCCTCACCCTGGGACAACGAGTCAAGAGACCCAGTACTTC. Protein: CASSPHPGTTSQETQYF.

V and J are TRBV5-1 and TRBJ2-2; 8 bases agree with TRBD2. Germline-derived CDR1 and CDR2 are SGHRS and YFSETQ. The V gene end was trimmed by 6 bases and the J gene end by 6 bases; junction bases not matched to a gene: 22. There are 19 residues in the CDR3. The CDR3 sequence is CASTHTGTSGRVGPGELFF. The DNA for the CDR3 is TGCGCCAGCACCCACACGGGAACTAGCGGCCGTGTCGGGCCCGGGGAGCTGTTTTTT.

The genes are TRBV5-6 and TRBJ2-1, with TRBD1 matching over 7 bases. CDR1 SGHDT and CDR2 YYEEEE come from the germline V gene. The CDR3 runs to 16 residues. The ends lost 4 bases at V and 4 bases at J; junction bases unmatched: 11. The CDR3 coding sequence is TGTGCCAGCAGCGCGGGCACAGGGGTCCTTTACAATGAGCAGTTCTTC. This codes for CASSAGTGVLYNEQFF.

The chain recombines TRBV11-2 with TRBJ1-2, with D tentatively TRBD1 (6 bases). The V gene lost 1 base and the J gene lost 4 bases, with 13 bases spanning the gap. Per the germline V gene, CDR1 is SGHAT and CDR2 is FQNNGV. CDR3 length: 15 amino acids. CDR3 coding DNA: TGTGCCAGCAGCTTAGTCTCGGACAGCGTCTATGGCTACACCTTC. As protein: CASSLVSDSVYGYTF.

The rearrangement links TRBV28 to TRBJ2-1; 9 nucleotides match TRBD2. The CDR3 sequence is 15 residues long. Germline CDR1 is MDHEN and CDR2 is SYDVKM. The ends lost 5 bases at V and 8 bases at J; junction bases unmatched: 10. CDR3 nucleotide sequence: TGTGCCAGCAGTCGGGGGCGGGAGGGCCCTGATGAGCAGTTCTTC. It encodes CASSRGREGPDEQFF.

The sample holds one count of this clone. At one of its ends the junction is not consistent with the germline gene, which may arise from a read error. As DNA, the CDR3 is TGTGCCTGCAGCGCACCCGGGAGGGACACCTACGAGCAGTACTTC. This codes for CACSAPGRDTYEQYF. The rearrangement joins TRBV7-7 to TRBJ2-7, with 8 nucleotides matching TRBD2. The CDR3 consists of 15 residues. CDR1 and CDR2 from the germline V gene are SSHAT and FNYEAQ (reference sequence).

CDR3 DNA: TGTGCCAGCAGTTTATTTGGACCGACCACAGATACGCAGTATTTT. The encoded protein is CASSLFGPTTDTQYF. V is TRBV28 and J is TRBJ2-3; D call uncertain. The CDR3 loop spans 15 amino acids. The V end lost 1 base, the J end lost 2 bases, and 10 bases lay between the germline ends. Germline CDR1 reads MDHEN; CDR2 reads SYDVKM.

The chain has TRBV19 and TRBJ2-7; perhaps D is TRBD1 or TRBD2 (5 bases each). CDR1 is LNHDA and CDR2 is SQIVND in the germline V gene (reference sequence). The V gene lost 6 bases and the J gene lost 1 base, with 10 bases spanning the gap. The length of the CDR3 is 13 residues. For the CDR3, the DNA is TGTGCCAGTAGCCTGGGACGTTCCTACGAGCAGTACTTC. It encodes CASSLGRSYEQYF.

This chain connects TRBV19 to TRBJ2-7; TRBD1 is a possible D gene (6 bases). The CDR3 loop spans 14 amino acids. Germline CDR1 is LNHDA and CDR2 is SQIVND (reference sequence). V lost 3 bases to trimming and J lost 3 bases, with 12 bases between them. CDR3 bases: TGTGCCAGTAGTATCAGGGGTAGTTTCTACGAGCAGTACTTC. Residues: CASSIRGSFYEQYF.

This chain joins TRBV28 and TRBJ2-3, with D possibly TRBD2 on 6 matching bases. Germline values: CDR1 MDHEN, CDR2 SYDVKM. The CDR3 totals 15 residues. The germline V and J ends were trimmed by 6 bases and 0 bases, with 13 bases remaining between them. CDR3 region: CASRDYGLSTDTQYF. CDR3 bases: TGTGCCAGCAGAGATTACGGACTAAGCACAGATACGCAGTATTTT. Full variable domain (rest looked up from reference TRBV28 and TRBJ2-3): DVKVTQSSRYLVKRTGEKVFLECVQDMDHENMFWYRQDPGLGLRLIYFSYDVKMKEKGDIPEGYSVSREKKERFSLILESASTNQTSMYLCASRDYGLSTDTQYFGPGTRLTVL.

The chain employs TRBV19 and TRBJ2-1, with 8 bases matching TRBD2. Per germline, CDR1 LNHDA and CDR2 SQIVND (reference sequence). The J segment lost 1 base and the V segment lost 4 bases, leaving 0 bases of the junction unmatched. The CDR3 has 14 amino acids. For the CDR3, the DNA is TGTGCCAGTAGTAGCGGGGGGTCCTACAATGAGCAGTTCTTC. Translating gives CASSSGGSYNEQFF.

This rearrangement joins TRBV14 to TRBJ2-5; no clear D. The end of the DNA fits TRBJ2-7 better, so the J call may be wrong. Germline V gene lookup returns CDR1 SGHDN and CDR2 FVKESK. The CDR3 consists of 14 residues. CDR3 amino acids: CASSQGSSSYEQYF. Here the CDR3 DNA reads TGTGCCAGCAGCCAAGGTTCCAGCTCCTACGAGCAGTACTTC.

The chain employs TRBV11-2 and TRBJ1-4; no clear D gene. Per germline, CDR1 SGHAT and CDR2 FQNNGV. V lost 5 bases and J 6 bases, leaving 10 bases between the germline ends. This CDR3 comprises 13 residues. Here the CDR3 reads CASSLGRDEKLFF. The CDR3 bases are TGTGCCAGCAGCCTAGGGCGGGATGAAAAACTGTTTTTT.

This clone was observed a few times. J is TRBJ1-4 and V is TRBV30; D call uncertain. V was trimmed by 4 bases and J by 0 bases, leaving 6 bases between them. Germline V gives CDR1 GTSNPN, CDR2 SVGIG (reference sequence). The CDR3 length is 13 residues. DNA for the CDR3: TGTGCCTGGAATACAGCAACTAATGAAAAACTGTTTTTT. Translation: CAWNTATNEKLFF.

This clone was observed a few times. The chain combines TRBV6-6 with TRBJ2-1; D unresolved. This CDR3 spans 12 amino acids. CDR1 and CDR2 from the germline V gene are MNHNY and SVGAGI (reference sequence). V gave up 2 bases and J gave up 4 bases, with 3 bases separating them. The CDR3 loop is CASSYTYNEQFF. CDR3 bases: TGTGCCAGCAGTTACACGTACAATGAGCAGTTCTTC.

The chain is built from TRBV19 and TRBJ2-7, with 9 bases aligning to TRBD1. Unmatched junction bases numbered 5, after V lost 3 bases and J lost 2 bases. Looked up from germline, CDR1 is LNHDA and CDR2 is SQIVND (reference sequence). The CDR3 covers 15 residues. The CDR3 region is CASSIGTGGAYEQYF. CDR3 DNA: TGTGCCAGTAGTATCGGAACAGGGGGCGCCTACGAGCAGTACTTC. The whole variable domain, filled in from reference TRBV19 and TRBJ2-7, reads DGGITQSPKYLFRKEGQNVTLSCEQNLNHDAMYWYRQDPGQGLRLIYYSQIVNDFQKGDIAEGYSVSREKKESFPLTVTSAQKNPTAFYLCASSIGTGGAYEQYFGPGTRLTVT.

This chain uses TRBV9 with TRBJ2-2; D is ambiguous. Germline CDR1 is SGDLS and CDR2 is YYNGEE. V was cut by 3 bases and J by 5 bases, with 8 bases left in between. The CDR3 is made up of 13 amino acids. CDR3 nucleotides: TGTGCCAGCAGCGGGGTTGGGACCGGGGAGCTGTTTTTT. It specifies CASSGVGTGELFF.

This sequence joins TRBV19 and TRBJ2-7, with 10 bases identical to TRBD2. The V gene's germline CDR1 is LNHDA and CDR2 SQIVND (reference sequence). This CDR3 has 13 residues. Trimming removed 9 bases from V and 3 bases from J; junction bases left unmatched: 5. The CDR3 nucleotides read TGTGCCAGCGCCGGGACTAGCGACTACGAGCAGTACTTC. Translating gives CASAGTSDYEQYF.

The CDR3 reads CASSVGPPNEQYF. The CDR3 DNA reads TGTGCCAGCAGCGTCGGACCGCCGAACGAGCAGTACTTC. The gene calls are TRBV28 and TRBJ2-7; D remains unclear. The germline CDR1 and CDR2 sequences are MDHEN and SYDVKM. Between the trimmed V and J ends, which lost 6 bases and 5 bases, there was a span of 14 bases. The CDR3 is 13 residues long.

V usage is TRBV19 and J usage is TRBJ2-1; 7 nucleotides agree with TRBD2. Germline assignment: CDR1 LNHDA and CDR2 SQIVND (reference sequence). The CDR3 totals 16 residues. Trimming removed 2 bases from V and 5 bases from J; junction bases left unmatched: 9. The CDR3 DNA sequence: TGTGCCAGTAGTATAAATCGGCTAGCGGATGACAATGAGCAGTTCTTC. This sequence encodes CASSINRLADDNEQFF.

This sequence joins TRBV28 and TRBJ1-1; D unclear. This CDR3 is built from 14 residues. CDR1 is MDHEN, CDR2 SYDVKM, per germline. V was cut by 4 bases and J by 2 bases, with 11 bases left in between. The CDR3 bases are TGTGCCAGCAGTTGGGGAGTGATCAACACTGAAGCTTTCTTT. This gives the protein CASSWGVINTEAFF.

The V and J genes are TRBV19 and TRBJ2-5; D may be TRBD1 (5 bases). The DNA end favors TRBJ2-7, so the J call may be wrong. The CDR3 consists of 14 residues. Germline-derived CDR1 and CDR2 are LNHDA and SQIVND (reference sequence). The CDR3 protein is CASSIGQGPGEQYF. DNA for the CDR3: TGTGCCAGTAGTATCGGGCAGGGCCCGGGCGAGCAGTACTTC.

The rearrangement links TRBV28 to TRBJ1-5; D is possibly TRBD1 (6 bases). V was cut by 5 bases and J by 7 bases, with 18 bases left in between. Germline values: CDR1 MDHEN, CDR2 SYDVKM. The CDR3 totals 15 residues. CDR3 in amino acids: CASSPPGTTGQPQHF. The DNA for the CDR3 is TGTGCCAGCAGTCCCCCCGGGACAACGGGACAGCCCCAGCATTTT.

CDR3 in amino acids: CSATGTENIQYF. The CDR3 coding sequence is TGCAGCGCAACCGGGACAGAAAACATTCAGTACTTC. V gene TRBV29-1 combines with J gene TRBJ2-4, with 7 bases fitting TRBD1. Germline lookup yields CDR1 SQVTM and CDR2 ANQGSEA. This CDR3 has 12 amino acids. V shed 7 bases, J shed 5 bases, and the junction held 5 bases outside the gene matches.

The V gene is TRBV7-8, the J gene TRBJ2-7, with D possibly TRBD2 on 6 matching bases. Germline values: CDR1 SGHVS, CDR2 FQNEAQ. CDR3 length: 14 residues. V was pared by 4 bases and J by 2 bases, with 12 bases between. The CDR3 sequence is CASSSGGTTYEQYF. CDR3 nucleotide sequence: TGTGCCAGCAGCTCCGGGGGAACGACCTACGAGCAGTACTTC.

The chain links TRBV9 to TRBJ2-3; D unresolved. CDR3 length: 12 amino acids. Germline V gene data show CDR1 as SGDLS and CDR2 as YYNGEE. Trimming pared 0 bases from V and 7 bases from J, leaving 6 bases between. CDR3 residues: CASSVDLHTQYF. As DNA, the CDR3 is TGTGCCAGCAGCGTAGATCTACATACGCAGTATTTT.

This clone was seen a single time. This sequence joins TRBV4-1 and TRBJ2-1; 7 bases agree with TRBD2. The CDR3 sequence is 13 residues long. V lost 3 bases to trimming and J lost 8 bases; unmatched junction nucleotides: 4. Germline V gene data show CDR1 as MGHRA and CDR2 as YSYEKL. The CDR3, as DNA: TGCGCCAGCAGCCAGAGACTAGCCTATGAGCAGTTCTTC. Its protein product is CASSQRLAYEQFF.